The clone carrying this T cell receptor (beta chain) was detected many times. The data are from a study of neurological immune-mediated disorders. TCRdb recomputed calls from the 5' RACE reads with MiXCR, one row per CDR3 protein. The sample lists tens of thousands of distinct CDR3 sequences; less than 6% were seen once. V lost 0 bases to trimming and J lost 2 bases, with 9 bases between them. This CDR3 is 15 amino acids long. Germline V gene sequence: CDR1 SGDLS, CDR2 YYNGEE. This chain connects TRBV9 to TRBJ2-1, with a weak D call TRBD1 (5 bases). The specimen was CD4+ T cells from blood. The clonotype comes from a woman aged 18-29 years with multiple sclerosis. The CDR3 protein is CASSVEGLTYNEQFF. Here the CDR3 DNA reads TGTGCCAGCAGCGTAGAGGGGCTGACCTACAATGAGCAGTTCTTC.